This TCR beta chain derives from a study of breast tumors, draining lymph nodes, adjacent tissues. General study results and limits: Compared with lymph nodes, tumors were less diverse; compared with nontumor tissue, more.

Germline values: CDR1 SGDLS, CDR2 YYNGEE. Trimming took 0 bases from V and 4 from J, leaving 13 bases between them. The CDR3 is made up of 15 amino acids. This clonotype was counted many times. Its antigen is undetermined. TCRdb itself ran the multiplex PCR reads through MiXCR, one entry per CDR3 protein. The data contain approximately 230,000 distinct CDR3 sequences, 30% to 35% of them singletons. The lymph nodes were axillary draining lymph nodes from breast cancer patients. The chain combines TRBV9 with TRBJ1-2; D uncertain. Material for sequencing was axillary lymph node tissue. The receptor comes from a female donor with breast cancer. Some clones in this sample may be carry-over from other donors' samples. For the CDR3, the DNA is TGTGCCAGCAGCGTAGCTTCAGAGCGGGGCTATGGCTACACCTTC. Protein product: CASSVASERGYGYTF.